Listed here are 4 T cell receptor beta chains from one sample, sequenced in a study of HIV-infected children after antiretroviral therapy interruption. Unique molecular identifiers were included in an RNA-based 3' RACE TCR library. Using its own MiXCR run on the 3' RACE reads, TCRdb lists one record per CDR3 protein. This table has 70,000 to 90,000 distinct CDR3 sequences, roughly 6.4% appearing once. Treatment in this sample: PENTA 11 planned treatment interruption arm or continuous ART arm. Sequenced material: CD45RA+ CD4+ T cells from PBMCs, pooled from several time points, taken from a donor given antiretroviral therapy, either interrupted or continuous. Subset specified: naive CD4+ CD45RA+ CD45RO- T cells. These receptor sequences come from a pool of human donors with HIV.

The sample holds many counts of this clonotype. The chain joins TRBV5-1 to TRBJ2-7; D is perhaps TRBD2 (6 bases). This CDR3 spans 15 amino acids. Per germline, CDR1 SGHRS and CDR2 YFSETQ. Trimming cost V 4 bases and J 1 base, with 15 bases left between them. CDR3 nucleotide sequence: TGCGCCAGCAGCGCTGGAGCGGGCCAATCCTACGAGCAGTACTTC. Translation: CASSAGAGQSYEQYF.

This clonotype was picked up many times. The chain couples TRBV20-1 to TRBJ2-1; D perhaps matches TRBD1 (6 bases). In germline, CDR1 is DFQATT, CDR2 SNEGSKA (reference sequence). CDR3 size: 11 residues. The V gene lost 5 bases and the J gene lost 5 bases, with 7 bases spanning the gap. The CDR3 loop is CSADRNNEQFF. The CDR3 nucleotides read TGCAGTGCTGACAGGAACAATGAGCAGTTCTTC.

The chain uses TRBV7-8 and TRBJ1-1, with 7 bases matching TRBD1. From germline, CDR1 is SGHVS and CDR2 FQNEAQ. After removal of 6 bases from V and 4 bases from J, the junction contained 5 bases not matched to a gene. This CDR3 has 13 residues. The CDR3 bases are TGTGCCAGCAGTACAGGGGATGGCACTGAAGCTTTCTTT. Its translation is CASSTGDGTEAFF.

This clonotype was seen a handful of times. This chain uses TRBV20-1 with TRBJ2-7, with a possible D match to TRBD2 (7 bases). Deletions cut 1 base from V and 9 bases from J, with 31 bases between. Germline lookup yields CDR1 DFQATT and CDR2 SNEGSKA (reference sequence). The CDR3 sequence is 18 residues long. In DNA, the CDR3 is TGCAGTGCTAGAGCGGGGGGCGCAGCGGCCGCCCCCAATTCCAGGCAGTACTTC. This sequence encodes CSARAGGAAAAPNSRQYF.